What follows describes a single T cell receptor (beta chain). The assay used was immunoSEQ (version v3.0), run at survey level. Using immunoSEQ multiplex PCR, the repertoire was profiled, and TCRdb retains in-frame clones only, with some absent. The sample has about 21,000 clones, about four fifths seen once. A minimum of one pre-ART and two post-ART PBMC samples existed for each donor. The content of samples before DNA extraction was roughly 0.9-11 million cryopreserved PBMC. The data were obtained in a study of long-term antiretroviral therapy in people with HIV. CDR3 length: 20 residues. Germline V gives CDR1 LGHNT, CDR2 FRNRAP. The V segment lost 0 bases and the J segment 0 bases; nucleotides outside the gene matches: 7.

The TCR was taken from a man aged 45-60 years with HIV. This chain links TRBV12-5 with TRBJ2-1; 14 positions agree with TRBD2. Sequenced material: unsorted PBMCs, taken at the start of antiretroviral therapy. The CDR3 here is CASGLVGLAGVLSSYNEQFF. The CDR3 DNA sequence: TGTGCTAGTGGTTTGGTGGGACTAGCGGGAGTATTGAGCTCCTACAATGAGCAGTTCTTC. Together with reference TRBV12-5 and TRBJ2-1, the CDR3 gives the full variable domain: DARVTQTPRHKVTEMGQEVTMRCQPILGHNTVFWYRQTMMQGLELLAYFRNRAPLDDSGMPKDRFSAEMPDATLATLKIQPSEPRDSAVYFCASGLVGLAGVLSSYNEQFFGPGTRLTVL.